This entry describes one TCR beta chain. The target antigen is unknown. This specimen belongs to a study of graft-versus-host responses after intestinal transplantation. Study-wide context: Multivisceral, liver-intestinal, or isolated intestinal grafts went to recipients. Study results and caveats: Some patients had graft-donor T cell macrochimerism. In their allografts, the ratios of graft-versus-host to host-versus-graft T cell clones were high. Early post-transplant HvG declines showed an association with peak circulating GvH clone levels. Analysis identified GvH clones in recipient marrow, with some appearing first in ileum or blood.

After removal of 2 bases from V and 6 bases from J, the junction contained 14 bases not matched to a gene. CDR1 is SGHVS, CDR2 FQNEAQ, per germline. This CDR3 contains 17 residues. Libraries were prepared by immunoSEQ multiplex PCR; TCRdb keeps only in-frame clonotypes and omits some of them. Among around 100,000 clones listed, 85% to 95% were seen once. The chain links TRBV7-8 to TRBJ2-7, with TRBD1 identical over 9 bases. Sequences were derived from unstimulated CD8+ T cells sorted from spleen or lymph node cells, sampled before transplant. The source of this sequence is a human donor who was the organ donor for an intestinal transplant. CDR3 amino acids: CASSLPTGSDRGPEQYF. Here the CDR3 DNA reads TGTGCCAGCAGCTTACCAACTGGCTCGGACAGGGGACCCGAGCAGTACTTC.